This T cell receptor (beta chain) was observed in a study of regulatory T cells in long-lasting Graves disease. At the level of the study: Over 5 years of antithyroid drugs with positive TSH receptor antibodies was taken to mean persistent Graves' disease.

The time point here: persistent/refractory GD, antithyroid drugs over 5 years with positive TRAb. Extracted RNA from PBMCs served as the source of the TCR library. Construction of TCR beta libraries relied on iRepertoire HTBI primers and on Arm-PCR targeting CDR3 regions. TCRdb passed the multiplex PCR reads through MiXCR, listing each CDR3 protein once. The sample records roughly 400,000 distinct CDR3 sequences, around 21% being singletons. The receptor's source is a female donor with Graves disease. The sequencing used peripheral blood mononuclear cells (PBMCs), collected when the disease was refractory, from a patient treated with antithyroid drugs.

The CDR3 loop reads CASSLLVRAGELFF. The DNA of the CDR3 is TGTGCCAGCAGCTTACTCGTTCGGGCCGGGGAGCTGTTTTTT. The V and J genes are TRBV7-2 and TRBJ2-2; D remains ambiguous. Germline lookup yields CDR1 SGHTA and CDR2 FQGNSA. The V and J ends lost 2 bases and 6 bases respectively, with 10 bases between them. The CDR3 spans 14 residues.